The following is a T cell receptor (beta chain) sequence with its context. Using a J-beta primer mix together with a sample-barcoded 5' primer, a second PCR was run for about 6 to 11 cycles. MiXCR was run by TCRdb on the 5' RACE reads, yielding one entry per CDR3 protein. The table records 780,000 or so distinct CDR3 sequences, 53% of them present only once. This specimen comes from a study of blood T cells in healthy people across ages. This sequence originates from an elderly man in good health. Source material: blood.

CDR3 in DNA: TGTGCCAGCAGGGATGCCCTCGGGACAGGGGGGGCCTACGAGCAGTACTTC. Residues: CASRDALGTGGAYEQYF. The V gene is TRBV6-1, the J gene TRBJ2-7, with 11 bases lining up with TRBD1. The ends lost 6 bases at V and 2 bases at J; junction bases unmatched: 12. Germline values: CDR1 MNHNS, CDR2 SASEGT. The length of the CDR3 is 17 residues.